The rows below give T cell receptor beta chains drawn from one sample of a study of cytomegalovirus exposure and HLA in healthy donors. TCRdb's table, derived via immunoSEQ multiplex PCR, lists solely in-frame clones and lacks some. The data contain more than 55,000 clones, more than 80% of them singletons. What was sequenced was PBMCs. The receptors shown here come from a man aged 18 to 35 in good health and CMV-seronegative. CDR3s leave out the opening cysteine and the closing phenylalanine or tryptophan.

v_call cdr3_aa
TRBV19 ASTVRTGEAGANVLT
TRBV7-6 ASSLVWGASNEQY
TRBV5-1 ASSLAVLGLAKSTGELF
TRBV27 ASSLGTGLQPQH
TRBV9 ASSGAGGLAPYEQY
TRBV6-1 ASRTTGTGYYEQY
TRBV9 ASSVGTEYPEQF
TRBV6-4 ASSRGSGGDTQY
TRBV27 ASSSEYSNQPQH
TRBV5-4 ASSRQGSETQY
TRBV7-9 ASSLASGKQETQY
TRBV14 ASSRTNFRGGNTEAF
TRBV5-1 ASSRTGGEGNEQF